Below, 15 T cell receptor beta chains from the same sample are listed, as sequenced in a study of cytomegalovirus exposure and HLA in healthy donors. PCR primers comprised 60 Vbeta and 13 Jbeta primers. Assay used: immunoSEQ multiplex PCR; TCRdb lists only in-frame clones, some missing. The sample yields tens of thousands of clones, 90% to 95% seen once. What was sequenced was PBMCs. These receptors came from a woman younger than 30 in good health and CMV-seronegative.

The DNA for the CDR3 is TGTGCCACTTCACTTGGGGGGACAGCCCTTAGCACAGATACGCAGTATTTT. It yields the protein CATSLGGTALSTDTQYF. The rearrangement joins TRBV27 to TRBJ2-3, with D perhaps matching TRBD1 (7 bases). Germline assignment: CDR1 MNHEY and CDR2 SMNVEV (reference sequence). The CDR3 has 17 amino acids. V was clipped by 10 bases and J by 0 bases, with 23 bases between them.

The chain employs TRBV7-3 and TRBJ2-1; TRBD2 agrees at 11 bases. CDR3 length: 14 residues. Germline-derived CDR1 and CDR2 are SGHTA and FQGTGA. Losses at the gene ends were 4 bases for V and 6 bases for J; bases not matched to a gene: 2. CDR3 in amino acids: CASSWGTSGNEQFF. In DNA form, the CDR3 reads TGTGCCAGCAGCTGGGGGACTAGCGGCAATGAGCAGTTCTTC.

In DNA, the CDR3 is TGTGCCTGGAGGAAGATAAGGGGCATGAACACTGAAGCTTTCTTT. This encodes CAWRKIRGMNTEAFF. The chain has TRBV30 and TRBJ1-1; maybe TRBD1 (5 bases). Deletions cut 3 bases from V and 0 bases from J, with 14 bases between. This CDR3 comprises 15 residues. CDR1 and CDR2 from the germline V gene are GTSNPN and SVGIG (reference sequence).

The chain employs TRBV4-1 and TRBJ2-7; maybe TRBD2 (6 bases). The CDR3 length is 14 residues. Germline V CDR1 and CDR2: MGHRA, YSYEKL. Deletions cut 2 bases from V and 3 bases from J, with 11 bases between. The CDR3 region is CASSQRLVVYEQYF. The CDR3 DNA sequence: TGCGCCAGCAGCCAACGACTAGTGGTCTACGAGCAGTACTTC.

This clone has only a few counts. The V gene is TRBV5-5, the J gene TRBJ1-2; a possible D gene is TRBD1 (5 bases). The V end was cut by 0 bases, the J end by 6 bases, with 18 bases between. Germline assignment: CDR1 SGHKS and CDR2 YYEKEE (reference sequence). This CDR3 has 16 amino acids. DNA for the CDR3: TGTGCCAGCAGCTTGGCCGGGGGGTCGTCAGTCCATGGCTACACCTTC. As protein: CASSLAGGSSVHGYTF. Complete variable domain (other parts from reference TRBV5-5 and TRBJ1-2): DAGVTQSPTHLIKTRGQQVTLRCSPISGHKSVSWYQQVLGQGPQFIFQYYEKEERGRGNFPDRFSARQFPNYSSELNVNALLLGDSALYLCASSLAGGSSVHGYTFGSGTRLTVV.

The chain joins TRBV5-1 to TRBJ1-1, with D tentatively TRBD1 (6 bases). The germline V gene encodes CDR1 SGHRS and CDR2 YFSETQ. V lost 0 bases and J 4 bases, leaving 13 bases between the germline ends. The CDR3 extends over 15 amino acids. The DNA for the CDR3 is TGCGCCAGCAGCTTGGCCGGGGGGCTTGGCACTGAAGCTTTCTTT. Its protein is CASSLAGGLGTEAFF.

CDR3 residues: CASSVRDSYFSYNEQFF. The CDR3 nucleotides are TGTGCCAGCAGCGTAAGGGACTCCTACTTCTCCTACAATGAGCAGTTCTTC. The V call is TRBV9, the J call TRBJ2-1; a weak D match, TRBD2 (6 bases). This CDR3 is built from 17 residues. The V gene lost 1 base and the J gene lost 0 bases, with 14 bases spanning the gap. CDR1 and CDR2 from the germline V gene are SGDLS and YYNGEE.

The V gene is TRBV10-1, the J gene TRBJ2-2, with TRBD1 matching over 7 bases. With 3 bases clipped from V and 3 bases from J, the junction kept 10 bases outside the gene matches. CDR1 and CDR2 from the germline V gene are WNHNN and SYGVQD (reference sequence). The CDR3 runs 17 residues. CDR3 coding DNA: TGCGCCAGCAGTGACTCTGGACAGGAGCTTCACACCGGGGAGCTGTTTTTT. Protein product: CASSDSGQELHTGELFF.

V gene TRBV6-5 combines with J gene TRBJ1-2, with D maybe TRBD1 (6 bases). V shed 0 bases and J shed 8 bases, with 13 bases lying between them. Germline-derived CDR1 and CDR2 are MNHEY and SVGAGI. The CDR3 has 14 amino acids. The CDR3 spells CASSYSGQGQGYTF. CDR3 bases: TGTGCCAGCAGTTACTCGGGTCAGGGGCAAGGCTACACCTTC.

In this sample, this clone turned up a few times. The J gene is TRBJ1-4, the V gene TRBV6-6; 8 nucleotides match TRBD1. Looked up from germline, CDR1 is MNHNY and CDR2 is SVGAGI (reference sequence). The CDR3 sequence is 14 residues long. V dropped 5 bases and J dropped 8; count of bases not matched to a gene: 7. This chain's CDR3 is CASSRQGFREKLFF. The CDR3 nucleotides read TGTGCCAGCAGTAGACAGGGGTTCAGGGAAAAACTGTTTTTT.

The V gene is TRBV11-2, the J gene TRBJ2-7; 7 bases match TRBD1. This CDR3 has 17 amino acids. CDR1 is SGHAT and CDR2 is FQNNGV in the germline V gene. J gave up 1 base and V 1 base, and 10 bases lay outside the gene matches. The CDR3 loop reads CASSLGSWAGGSYEQYF. CDR3 coding DNA: TGTGCCAGCAGCTTAGGGTCTTGGGCAGGGGGATCCTACGAGCAGTACTTC.

This clone occurred a few times. The chain employs TRBV5-1 and TRBJ2-7, with 8 positions matching TRBD1. This CDR3 is built from 15 residues. CDR1 is SGHRS, CDR2 YFSETQ, per germline. J lost 7 bases, V lost 1 base, and 10 bases had no gene match. The CDR3 is CASSLTYGQGREQYF. CDR3 DNA sequence: TGCGCCAGCAGCTTGACCTATGGACAGGGTCGGGAGCAGTACTTC.

This clone was recorded a few times. The junction shows a germline mismatch at one end, possibly a read error. V usage is TRBV7-9 and J usage is TRBJ2-7; TRBD2 is a possible D gene (6 bases). The CDR3 sequence is 16 residues long. CDR1 is SEHNR, CDR2 FQNEAQ, per germline (reference sequence). For the CDR3, the DNA is TGTTCCAGCAGCTTAGGCGGGGCGGGACTCACGGGCGAGCAGTACTTC. It is translated as CSSSLGGAGLTGEQYF.

As for this clone: Germline and junction disagree at one end, which may indicate a read error. Other nucleotide sequences from this sample produce the same CDR3. The chain joins TRBV2 to TRBJ2-2; 7 bases match TRBD1. Germline CDR1 is SNHLY and CDR2 is FYNNEI. The CDR3 spans 14 residues. CDR3 region: CASTRDRDTGELFF. CDR3 nucleotide sequence: TGTGCCAGCACCCGAGACAGGGACACCGGGGAGCTGTTTTTC.

The chain uses TRBV27 and TRBJ1-2; D is ambiguous. V was trimmed by 3 bases and J by 0 bases, leaving 8 bases between them. There are 14 residues in the CDR3. The germline V gene has CDR1 MNHEY and CDR2 SMNVEV (reference sequence). CDR3 loop: CASSLTGTNYGYTF. The CDR3 nucleotides are TGTGCCAGCAGTTTGACCGGGACTAACTATGGCTACACCTTC.